One sample yielded the 22 T cell receptor beta chains listed below, sequenced in a study of identical twins. TCRdb analysed the 5' RACE reads with MiXCR anew, one entry per CDR3 protein. Here the sample spans hundreds of thousands of distinct CDR3 sequences, 7.1% being singletons. The same specimen was also included in a second study, on yellow fever vaccine responses in identical twins.

Material for sequencing was PBMCs. These receptors came from a young woman in good health.

Only a few counts were recorded for this clonotype. The V and J genes are TRBV27 and TRBJ2-1; 8 bases are shared with TRBD2. Germline lookup yields CDR1 MNHEY and CDR2 SMNVEV (reference sequence). The CDR3 is made up of 15 amino acids. After removal of 2 bases from V and 7 bases from J, the junction contained 7 bases not matched to a gene. DNA of the CDR3: TGTGCCAGCAGTTTACGTAGCGGGATCTTTAATGAGCAGTTCTTC. Translated: CASSLRSGIFNEQFF.

V and J are TRBV11-2 and TRBJ2-7; D is uncertain. The CDR3 loop spans 14 amino acids. Germline V CDR1 and CDR2: SGHAT, FQNNGV. V was pared by 2 bases and J by 3 bases, with 11 bases between. The CDR3: CASSLSLGNYEQYV. The CDR3 nucleotides are TGTGCCAGCAGCTTATCGCTAGGGAACTACGAGCAGTACGTC.

The chain is built from TRBV11-3 and TRBJ2-7; possible D gene TRBD1, 5 bases. CDR1 and CDR2 from the germline V gene are SGHNT and YENEEA. V shed 10 bases and J shed 3 bases, with 16 bases lying between them. The CDR3 is made up of 13 amino acids. Written as DNA, the CDR3 is TGTGCCAACCTTAGGGCAGGGAACTACGAGCAGTACGTC. It yields the protein CANLRAGNYEQYV.

Only a few counts were recorded for this clonotype. V gene TRBV9 combines with J gene TRBJ2-3; D unclear. The CDR3 covers 16 residues. Trimming took off 0 bases at V and 1 base at J, with 12 bases between the two ends. CDR1 and CDR2 (germline): SGDLS, YYNGEE. CDR3 region: CASSVAGQLGTDTQYF. The CDR3 DNA follows: TGTGCCAGCAGCGTAGCTGGTCAGCTCGGCACAGATACGCAGTATTTT.

This clonotype was observed many times. The CDR3 DNA is TGTGCCAGCAGCCAAGATTGGCAGGGTTCCGATGAGCAGTTCTTC. Amino acid sequence: CASSQDWQGSDEQFF. The rearrangement uses TRBV3-1 and TRBJ2-1; TRBD1 might be the D (5 bases). V lost 0 bases to trimming and J lost 8 bases, with 14 bases between them. The CDR3 is 15 amino acids. CDR1 LGHDT and CDR2 YNNKEL come from the germline V gene (reference sequence).

V gene TRBV18 combines with J gene TRBJ2-5; D not certain. Germline-derived CDR1 and CDR2 are KGHSH and LQKENI. Trimming removed 3 bases at V and 3 bases at J, with 5 bases between. This CDR3 contains 12 residues. The CDR3 DNA follows: TGTGCCAGCTCACCCTCCGAAGAGACCCAGTACTTC. It specifies CASSPSEETQYF.

This clonotype was recorded a few times. This chain joins TRBV9 and TRBJ2-2; D is perhaps TRBD2 (6 bases). V lost 5 bases and J lost 1, with 12 bases in between. The V gene's germline CDR1 is SGDLS and CDR2 YYNGEE. This CDR3 has 15 residues. The CDR3 sequence: CASRFGTGNTGELFF. The CDR3 region has the DNA TGTGCCAGCAGGTTCGGGACTGGGAACACCGGGGAGCTGTTTTTT.

This clonotype was recorded many times. V gene TRBV3-1 combines with J gene TRBJ2-3; D remains unclear. This CDR3 contains 15 residues. The germline V gene has CDR1 LGHDT and CDR2 YNNKEL (reference sequence). V was cut by 0 bases and J by 2 bases, with 9 bases left in between. CDR3 bases: TGTGCCAGCAGCCAAGATAGCATATCCACAGATACGCAGTATTTT. Protein: CASSQDSISTDTQYF.

The chain joins TRBV28 to TRBJ1-2, with 7 bases aligning to TRBD1. CDR3 length: 14 residues. Looked up from germline, CDR1 is MDHEN and CDR2 is SYDVKM. V trimming: 7 bases; J trimming: 7 bases; junction bases outside the gene matches: 12. CDR3 bases: TGTGCCAGCAACCGCGACAGGGCCTATTCTGGCTACACCTTC. Translation gives CASNRDRAYSGYTF.

This clonotype was counted only a few times. The DNA for the CDR3 is TGCGCCAGCAGCCGGGGACAGGGAATTGGTGGCTACACCTTC. Protein sequence: CASSRGQGIGGYTF. The chain carries TRBV5-1 and TRBJ1-2; 9 bases line up with TRBD1. Trimming at V came to 4 bases and at J to 7 bases, leaving 8 bases not matched to a gene. CDR1 and CDR2 (germline): SGHRS, YFSETQ. There are 14 residues in the CDR3.

This clonotype was seen more than once but under ten times. This sequence joins TRBV5-5 and TRBJ2-7; tentatively, D is TRBD2 (6 bases). V shed 6 bases and J shed 6 bases, with 19 bases lying between them. Germline CDR1 SGHKS, CDR2 YYEKEE (reference sequence). CDR3 length: 14 amino acids. The CDR3 sequence: CASMWSGVGREQYF. CDR3 DNA sequence: TGTGCCAGCATGTGGTCGGGAGTGGGCCGCGAGCAGTACTTC.

The V gene is TRBV20-1, the J gene TRBJ2-1, with 8 bases fitting TRBD2. This CDR3 is built from 13 residues. Germline trimming cut 4 bases from V and 6 bases from J; bases unmatched to any gene: 5. Germline values: CDR1 DFQATT, CDR2 SNEGSKA (reference sequence). CDR3 amino acids: CSATGGLSNEQFF. DNA of the CDR3: TGCAGTGCTACGGGGGGGCTGAGCAATGAGCAGTTCTTC.

This clonotype has ten or more counts. This chain links TRBV2 with TRBJ1-1; D may be TRBD1 (6 bases). This CDR3 spans 15 amino acids. The germline V gene encodes CDR1 SNHLY and CDR2 FYNNEI. V lost 3 bases and J lost 2, with 13 bases in between. The CDR3 nucleotides read TGTGCCAGCAGTGAGCGACAGGCCCTAAACACTGAAGCTTTCTTT. The encoded protein is CASSERQALNTEAFF.

The V and J genes are TRBV15 and TRBJ2-7; D remains unclear. The length of the CDR3 is 12 residues. Between the trimmed V and J ends, which lost 8 bases and 4 bases, there was a span of 12 bases. The V gene's germline CDR1 is LNHNV and CDR2 YYDKDF (reference sequence). CDR3: CATGPDRYEQYF. The CDR3 nucleotides are TGTGCCACCGGACCGGACCGATACGAGCAGTACTTC.

The V call is TRBV5-1, the J call TRBJ2-7; 9 bases line up with TRBD2. Germline CDR1 SGHRS, CDR2 YFSETQ. The CDR3 has 16 amino acids. J gave up 3 bases and V 4 bases, and 11 bases lay outside the gene matches. CDR3 coding DNA: TGCGCCAGCAGCCAAGTAAGACTAGCGGAAGGCTACGAGCAGTACTTC. Protein: CASSQVRLAEGYEQYF.

This clonotype was seen repeatedly, ten times or more. This chain links TRBV29-1 with TRBJ2-5, with 8 bases aligning to TRBD1. The CDR3 extends over 12 amino acids. CDR1 is SQVTM, CDR2 ANQGSEA, per germline. V shed 7 bases and J 2 bases; nucleotides not matched to a gene: 3. The chain's CDR3 is CSGGQGQETQYF. Written as DNA, the CDR3 is TGCAGCGGTGGACAGGGTCAAGAGACCCAGTACTTC.

There are many counts of this clonotype. The chain couples TRBV16 to TRBJ1-5; D not resolved. Germline V gene lookup returns CDR1 KGHSY and CDR2 FQNENV. The CDR3 has 12 amino acids. Trimming shortened V by 11 bases and J by 1 base, and 9 bases separated the two germline ends. The CDR3: CAEGVSNQPQHF. CDR3 coding DNA: TGTGCCGAGGGAGTAAGCAATCAGCCCCAGCATTTT. The whole variable domain, remainder taken from reference TRBV16 and TRBJ1-5, is GEEVAQTPKHLVRGEGQKAKLYCAPIKGHSYVFWYQQVLKNEFKFLISFQNENVFDETGMPKERFSAKCLPNSPCSLEIQATKLEDSAVYFCAEGVSNQPQHFGDGTRLSIL.

This clonotype appeared a few times. The rearrangement joins TRBV29-1 to TRBJ2-1, with a weak D call TRBD1 (6 bases). V was trimmed by 8 bases and J by 6 bases, leaving 17 bases between them. The CDR3 has 13 amino acids. In germline, CDR1 is SQVTM, CDR2 ANQGSEA. The CDR3 loop reads CSFYRVSGNEQFF. The CDR3 coding sequence is TGCAGCTTCTACAGGGTGTCGGGCAATGAGCAGTTCTTC.

This clonotype was recorded many times. CDR3 region: CSARGTENYGYTF. In nucleotides, the CDR3 is TGCAGTGCTAGGGGGACAGAAAACTATGGCTACACCTTC. The chain joins TRBV20-1 to TRBJ1-2; 7 nucleotides agree with TRBD1. Trimming at V came to 3 bases and at J to 2 bases, leaving 3 bases not matched to a gene. This CDR3 is built from 13 residues. In germline, CDR1 is DFQATT, CDR2 SNEGSKA (reference sequence).

This clonotype was counted only a few times. The chain has TRBV29-1 and TRBJ2-1; maybe TRBD2 (7 bases). The germline gives CDR1 SQVTM, CDR2 ANQGSEA. The CDR3 has 14 amino acids. V lost 7 bases and J 7 bases, leaving 20 bases between the germline ends. CDR3 coding DNA: TGCAGCGCCCGGGGGGCGGGAGCTCGTAATGAGCAGTTCTTC. Its protein product is CSARGAGARNEQFF.

This clonotype was seen at least ten times. V usage is TRBV6-6 and J usage is TRBJ2-1; D ambiguous. V dropped 5 bases and J dropped 5 bases, with 4 bases sitting between them. CDR1 MNHNY and CDR2 SVGAGI come from the germline V gene (reference sequence). The CDR3 has 11 residues. DNA of the CDR3: TGTGCCAGCAGTACGGACAATGAGCAGTTCTTC. This translates into CASSTDNEQFF.

This clonotype occurred a few times. The V call is TRBV14, the J call TRBJ1-3; D is possibly TRBD1 (5 bases). The CDR3 runs 14 residues. CDR1 is SGHDN and CDR2 is FVKESK in the germline V gene. V shed 5 bases and J shed 9 bases, with 17 bases lying between them. CDR3 loop: CASSFKPGRSTIYF. The DNA for the CDR3 is TGTGCCAGCAGCTTTAAGCCAGGGAGGTCCACCATATATTTT.